The rows below give T cell receptor beta chains drawn from one sample of a study of cytomegalovirus exposure and HLA in healthy donors. Measured with immunoSEQ multiplex PCR; TCRdb has only the in-frame clones, and not every one. The table has more than 85,000 clones, under 90% seen once. The material sequenced was PBMCs. These receptors originate from a woman aged 25 to 45 in good health and CMV-seronegative. Both conserved end residues are part of each CDR3. Fields, in order: CDR3 DNA, CDR3 protein, J gene, D gene, clone size, V gene. D genes are given only for firm matches. For some rows the clone size is stated as once, few or many, or as a class when expanded; others skip it.

CDR3 DNA: TGTGCCACCATTACTACAGGGGATTTGGCTGGAAACACCATATATTTT
CDR3 protein: CATITTGDLAGNTIYF
J gene: TRBJ1-3
D gene: TRBD1
clone size: -
V gene: TRBV18

CDR3 DNA: TGTGCCAGTCTAGACGGTATGGATGAGCAGTTCTTC
CDR3 protein: CASLDGMDEQFF
J gene: TRBJ2-1
D gene: -
clone size: -
V gene: TRBV28

CDR3 DNA: TGTGCCAGTAGTACCCAAAACACCGGGGAGCTGTTTTTT
CDR3 protein: CASSTQNTGELFF
J gene: TRBJ2-2
D gene: -
clone size: once
V gene: TRBV19

CDR3 DNA: TGTGCCAGCAGCTTAGGGACAGGTTCTTCTAACTATGGCTACACCTTC
CDR3 protein: CASSLGTGSSNYGYTF
J gene: TRBJ1-2
D gene: TRBD1
clone size: once
V gene: TRBV11-2

CDR3 DNA: TGTGCCAGCAGTGAAGTAGCGGGGCACACCGGGGAGCTGTTTTTT
CDR3 protein: CASSEVAGHTGELFF
J gene: TRBJ2-2
D gene: TRBD2
clone size: few
V gene: TRBV25-1

CDR3 DNA: TGTGCCAGCAGCGGACACGGTGAGCAGTTCTTC
CDR3 protein: CASSGHGEQFF
J gene: TRBJ2-1
D gene: -
clone size: -
V gene: TRBV5-6

CDR3 DNA: TGTGCCAGCAGTGATCCCAGGACCCTAGGGACTAGCGACCTGAATGAGCAGTTCTTC
CDR3 protein: CASSDPRTLGTSDLNEQFF
J gene: TRBJ2-1
D gene: TRBD2
clone size: -
V gene: TRBV2

CDR3 DNA: TGTGCCAGCAGTTTCGGGACTAGCGGGAGTGCCGAGCAGTACTTC
CDR3 protein: CASSFGTSGSAEQYF
J gene: TRBJ2-7
D gene: TRBD2
clone size: -
V gene: TRBV27

CDR3 DNA: TGTGCCAGCAGCCCGGGACAGACAAACACTGAAGCTTTCTTT
CDR3 protein: CASSPGQTNTEAFF
J gene: TRBJ1-1
D gene: TRBD1
clone size: -
V gene: TRBV5-4

CDR3 DNA: TGTGCCAGCAGTGGAACAGGGGGCTCTGGAAACACCATATATTTT
CDR3 protein: CASSGTGGSGNTIYF
J gene: TRBJ1-3
D gene: TRBD1
clone size: -
V gene: TRBV25-1

CDR3 DNA: TGTGCCAGCACCGTCGGGGGGGCCGAGGAGACCCAGTACTTC
CDR3 protein: CASTVGGAEETQYF
J gene: TRBJ2-5
D gene: TRBD2
clone size: -
V gene: TRBV9

CDR3 DNA: TGTGCCAGCAGTGAACTCACCTGGGCCAACGGGGACAGCTATAGCAATCAGCCCCAGCATTTT
CDR3 protein: CASSELTWANGDSYSNQPQHF
J gene: TRBJ1-5
D gene: TRBD1
clone size: -
V gene: TRBV2

CDR3 DNA: TGTTCCAGCAGCTTAGATGGGCCCTACACCTTC
CDR3 protein: CSSSLDGPYTF
J gene: TRBJ1-2
D gene: -
clone size: -
V gene: TRBV7-9

CDR3 DNA: TGTGCCAGCGTAAATTGGGTGGGGACTAGCGGGAGGAAGTCCTACGAGCAGTACTTC
CDR3 protein: CASVNWVGTSGRKSYEQYF
J gene: TRBJ2-7
D gene: TRBD2
clone size: few
V gene: TRBV2

CDR3 DNA: TGTGCCAGCAGCCCCACGGGGGGGCCCATGGGTGAAAAACTGTTTTTT
CDR3 protein: CASSPTGGPMGEKLFF
J gene: TRBJ1-4
D gene: -
clone size: -
V gene: TRBV7-2

CDR3 DNA: TGTGCCAGCAGCCATCCTAAAGACGGTGGTAGCGGGAAGGACGAGCAGTACTTC
CDR3 protein: CASSHPKDGGSGKDEQYF
J gene: TRBJ2-7
D gene: TRBD2
clone size: -
V gene: TRBV14

CDR3 DNA: TGTGCCAGCAGGCGACAGGGACTGAACACTGAAGCTTTCTTT
CDR3 protein: CASRRQGLNTEAFF
J gene: TRBJ1-1
D gene: TRBD1
clone size: -
V gene: TRBV6-6

CDR3 DNA: TGTGCCAGCAGCTTGTTCGGCCGGGACGAGCAGTACTTC
CDR3 protein: CASSLFGRDEQYF
J gene: TRBJ2-7
D gene: -
clone size: -
V gene: TRBV5-6

CDR3 DNA: TGCAGCGGGGGGGAACAGGTTACCGGGGAGCTGTTTTTT
CDR3 protein: CSGGEQVTGELFF
J gene: TRBJ2-2
D gene: -
clone size: -
V gene: TRBV29-1

CDR3 DNA: TGTGCCAGTAGTACTATTCCCTCCCGAGGAGTCCCAGATACGCAGTATTTT
CDR3 protein: CASSTIPSRGVPDTQYF
J gene: TRBJ2-3
D gene: -
clone size: -
V gene: TRBV19

CDR3 DNA: TGTGCCAGCAGTTACTCTGGGGGCTCCTTCGAGCAGTACTTC
CDR3 protein: CASSYSGGSFEQYF
J gene: TRBJ2-7
D gene: -
clone size: -
V gene: TRBV6-5

CDR3 DNA: TGTGCCAGCACCACGGACAGGGCGGGCCAGCCCCAGCATTTT
CDR3 protein: CASTTDRAGQPQHF
J gene: TRBJ1-5
D gene: TRBD1
clone size: few
V gene: TRBV6-6

CDR3 DNA: TGTGCCAGCAGCTTAATACGCGGGAGCGGCTACACCTTC
CDR3 protein: CASSLIRGSGYTF
J gene: TRBJ1-2
D gene: -
clone size: -
V gene: TRBV11-1

CDR3 DNA: TGCGCCAGCAACGCCAAAAAACGAACAGGGCCCGGCACAGATACGCAGTATTTT
CDR3 protein: CASNAKKRTGPGTDTQYF
J gene: TRBJ2-3
D gene: -
clone size: -
V gene: TRBV5-1

CDR3 DNA: TGTGCCAGCAGTGAAGAGGGCGGGCCTACCTACGAGCAGTACTTC
CDR3 protein: CASSEEGGPTYEQYF
J gene: TRBJ2-7
D gene: -
clone size: -
V gene: TRBV2

CDR3 DNA: TGTGCCAGCAGTTACTTCCAGGGCCTGAGACCCACCCAGTACTTC
CDR3 protein: CASSYFQGLRPTQYF
J gene: TRBJ2-5
D gene: -
clone size: -
V gene: TRBV6-5

CDR3 DNA: TGCGCCAGCAGCCCCGACAGGGATGAGCAGTTCTTC
CDR3 protein: CASSPDRDEQFF
J gene: TRBJ2-1
D gene: TRBD1
clone size: -
V gene: TRBV10-1

CDR3 DNA: TGCGCCAGCAGCCAAGGCCATCCGGGACAGGGCCACGAGCAGTACTTC
CDR3 protein: CASSQGHPGQGHEQYF
J gene: TRBJ2-7
D gene: TRBD1
clone size: -
V gene: TRBV4-3

CDR3 DNA: TGTGCCAGCAGCTCCCTCTGGGACAGGGTCGCTGGGGCCAACGTCCTGACTTTC
CDR3 protein: CASSSLWDRVAGANVLTF
J gene: TRBJ2-6
D gene: TRBD1
clone size: -
V gene: TRBV11-2

CDR3 DNA: TGTGCCTGGAGGGGGGGAGTCACTGAAGCTTTCTTT
CDR3 protein: CAWRGGVTEAFF
J gene: TRBJ1-1
D gene: -
clone size: -
V gene: TRBV30

CDR3 DNA: TGTGCCAGCAGCGGCACCCTGGCGGGCTCTGGAAACACCATATATTTT
CDR3 protein: CASSGTLAGSGNTIYF
J gene: TRBJ1-3
D gene: -
clone size: -
V gene: TRBV9